These 9 T cell receptor beta chains originate from one sample sequenced in a study of shared clonotypes between healthy human individuals. Naive CD8 cells comprised CD45RO-negative, CCR7-positively selected cells, excluding terminally differentiated effector memory CD45RA+ cells. Only in-frame clones appear in the TCRdb table, and some are missing; sequencing was by immunoSEQ multiplex PCR. The repertoire holds roughly 2.1 million clones, with approximately 94% as singletons. The sample comprised naive CD8+ T cells from PBMCs. These receptors were collected from a man between 18 and 35 years old in good health. Some clones in this sample may be carry-over from other donors' samples.

The chain employs TRBV29-1 and TRBJ2-7; 11 positions agree with TRBD1. Germline CDR1 reads SQVTM; CDR2 reads ANQGSEA. This CDR3 is 14 amino acids long. Trimming at V came to 5 bases and at J to 4 bases, leaving 7 bases not matched to a gene. The CDR3 DNA sequence: TGCAGCGTTCACACCGGGACAGGGGGTTACGAGCAGTACTTC. As protein: CSVHTGTGGYEQYF.

The rearrangement links TRBV7-9 to TRBJ2-2, with D unclear. CDR3 size: 14 residues. CDR1 and CDR2 (germline): SEHNR, FQNEAQ (reference sequence). Trimming took 2 bases from V and 1 from J, leaving 5 bases between them. The CDR3 loop reads CASSLSRNTGELFF. The CDR3 coding sequence is TGTGCCAGCAGCTTATCTCGGAACACCGGGGAGCTGTTTTTT. The full variable domain, its missing parts supplied by reference TRBV7-9 and TRBJ2-2, is DTGVSQNPRHKITKRGQNVTFRCDPISEHNRLYWYRQTLGQGPEFLTYFQNEAQLEKSRLLSDRFSAERPKGSFSTLEIQRTEQGDSAMYLCASSLSRNTGELFFGEGSRLTVL.

The V call is TRBV18, the J call TRBJ1-1; weak D call: TRBD1 (6 bases). The CDR3 is 16 residues long. The germline V and J ends were trimmed by 0 bases and 1 base, with 12 bases remaining between them. Germline V gene sequence: CDR1 KGHSH, CDR2 LQKENI. The CDR3 DNA reads as TGTGCCAGCTCACCACCTCCGGGACACCAGAACACTGAAGCTTTCTTT. Amino acid sequence: CASSPPPGHQNTEAFF.

The chain is built from TRBV19 and TRBJ2-3; no clear D gene. The CDR3 is 15 amino acids. Looked up from germline, CDR1 is LNHDA and CDR2 is SQIVND (reference sequence). Between the trimmed V and J ends, which lost 3 bases and 0 bases, there was a span of 10 bases. CDR3: CASSMTGISTDTQYF. CDR3 sequence (DNA): TGTGCCAGTAGTATGACTGGGATTAGCACAGATACGCAGTATTTT.

The V call is TRBV13, the J call TRBJ2-1; 7 nucleotides match TRBD1. The CDR3 is made up of 14 amino acids. The junction had 2 bases not matched to a gene; V was cut back by 0 bases and J by 6 bases. The germline V gene has CDR1 PRHDT and CDR2 FYEKMQ (reference sequence). CDR3 protein: CASSLGAGGNEQFF. The CDR3 DNA is TGTGCCAGCAGCTTAGGTGCAGGGGGCAATGAGCAGTTCTTC.

As concerns this clone: Sequence at one end of the junction differs from germline and may be a read error. V gene TRBV14 combines with J gene TRBJ2-7; either TRBD1 or TRBD2 may fit D (5 bases each). Germline V gene sequence: CDR1 SGHDN, CDR2 FVKESK. The CDR3 extends over 13 amino acids. The CDR3 bases are TGTGCCAGCAGCCATGCCCTGGGACCGCCGTTTGACTTC. It specifies CASSHALGPPFDF.

The chain joins TRBV9 to TRBJ1-4; 9 bases are a match to TRBD1. The CDR3 is made up of 17 amino acids. V dropped 4 bases and J dropped 1; count of bases not matched to a gene: 8. The germline V gene encodes CDR1 SGDLS and CDR2 YYNGEE. The DNA of the CDR3 is TGTGCCAGCAGCCGTATCCCGACAGGGGGAACTAATGAAAAACTGTTTTTT. This encodes CASSRIPTGGTNEKLFF. Using reference TRBV9 and TRBJ1-4 for the parts outside the CDR3, the full variable domain is DSGVTQTPKHLITATGQRVTLRCSPRSGDLSVYWYQQSLDQGLQFLIQYYNGEERAKGNILERFSAQQFPDLHSELNLSSLELGDSALYFCASSRIPTGGTNEKLFFGSGTQLSVL.

The rearrangement links TRBV4-1 to TRBJ2-7; the D gene could be TRBD1 or TRBD2 (5 bases each). Trimming cost V 1 base and J 7 bases, with 17 bases left between them. The CDR3 contains 15 residues. Germline V lookup: CDR1 MGHRA, CDR2 YSYEKL. The CDR3 loop is CASSQVGTGMGEQYF. CDR3 DNA: TGCGCCAGCAGCCAAGTGGGGACGGGGATGGGGGAGCAGTACTTC.

V and J are TRBV5-4 and TRBJ1-5; 10 bases map to TRBD1. The CDR3 is made up of 19 amino acids. J gave up 6 bases and V 4 bases, and 19 bases lay outside the gene matches. CDR1 and CDR2 (germline): SGHNT, YYREEE (reference sequence). CDR3: CASSHGTGTGEWVVQPQHF. CDR3 in DNA: TGTGCCAGCAGCCACGGAACCGGGACAGGGGAATGGGTGGTTCAGCCCCAGCATTTT.